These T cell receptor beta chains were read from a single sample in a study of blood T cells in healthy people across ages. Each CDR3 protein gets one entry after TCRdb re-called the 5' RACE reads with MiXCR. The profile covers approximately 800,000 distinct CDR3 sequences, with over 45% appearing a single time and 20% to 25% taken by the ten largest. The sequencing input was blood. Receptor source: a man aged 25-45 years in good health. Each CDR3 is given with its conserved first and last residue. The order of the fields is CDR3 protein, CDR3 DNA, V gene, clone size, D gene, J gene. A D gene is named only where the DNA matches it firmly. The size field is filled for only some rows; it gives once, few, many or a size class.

CDR3aa: CASSYRDRYTDTQYF; CDR3nt: TGTGCCAGCAGTTACCGGGACAGGTACACAGATACGCAGTATTTT; v_gene: TRBV6-5; abundance: once; d_gene: TRBD1; j_gene: TRBJ2-3
CDR3aa: CASTHWLENSPLHF; CDR3nt: TGTGCCAGCACCCACTGGCTGGAGAATTCACCCCTCCACTTT; v_gene: TRBV25-1; abundance: -; d_gene: -; j_gene: TRBJ1-6
CDR3aa: CAISESTGYPETQYF; CDR3nt: TGTGCCATCAGTGAGTCCACGGGGTACCCCGAGACCCAGTACTTC; v_gene: TRBV10-3; abundance: -; d_gene: -; j_gene: TRBJ2-5
CDR3aa: CASSLSQTNYGYTF; CDR3nt: TGTGCCAGCAGCTTATCACAGACTAACTATGGCTACACCTTC; v_gene: TRBV7-2; abundance: once; d_gene: -; j_gene: TRBJ1-2
CDR3aa: CASSSYTGSYEQYF; CDR3nt: TGTGCCAGCAGCTCTTACACAGGGTCCTACGAGCAGTACTTC; v_gene: TRBV9; abundance: -; d_gene: -; j_gene: TRBJ2-7
CDR3aa: CSARDKLAESSYNEQYF; CDR3nt: TGCAGTGCTAGAGATAAACTAGCTGAGAGCTCCTACAATGAGCAGTACTTC; v_gene: TRBV20-1; abundance: once; d_gene: -; j_gene: TRBJ2-7
CDR3aa: CASSSPGTATNIQYF; CDR3nt: TGTGCCAGCAGCTCGCCCGGGACAGCCACAAACATTCAGTACTTC; v_gene: TRBV5-5; abundance: -; d_gene: TRBD1; j_gene: TRBJ2-4
CDR3aa: CASSLQGAGEQYF; CDR3nt: TGTGCCAGCAGCTTACAGGGGGCTGGCGAGCAGTACTTC; v_gene: TRBV7-9; abundance: few; d_gene: TRBD1; j_gene: TRBJ2-7
CDR3aa: CASSEAARGAYGQYF; CDR3nt: TGTGCCAGCAGCGAAGCGGCGCGAGGAGCCTACGGGCAGTACTTC; v_gene: TRBV6-1; abundance: -; d_gene: -; j_gene: TRBJ2-7
CDR3aa: CSASSRTGTHEQYF; CDR3nt: TGCAGTGCTAGTTCCCGGACAGGGACCCACGAGCAGTACTTC; v_gene: TRBV20-1; abundance: -; d_gene: TRBD1; j_gene: TRBJ2-7
CDR3aa: CAISREGGLTYEQYF; CDR3nt: TGTGCCATCTCCCGGGAGGGGGGACTAACCTACGAGCAGTACTTC; v_gene: TRBV10-3; abundance: -; d_gene: TRBD2; j_gene: TRBJ2-7
CDR3aa: CASSYSVNWYGYTF; CDR3nt: TGTGCCAGCAGTTACTCAGTAAATTGGTATGGCTACACCTTC; v_gene: TRBV6-5; abundance: -; d_gene: -; j_gene: TRBJ1-2
CDR3aa: CATGYNEQFF; CDR3nt: TGTGCCACGGGGTACAATGAGCAGTTCTTC; v_gene: TRBV28; abundance: -; d_gene: -; j_gene: TRBJ2-1
CDR3aa: CSVEVAHQTEAFF; CDR3nt: TGCAGCGTTGAAGTAGCCCACCAGACTGAAGCTTTCTTT; v_gene: TRBV29-1; abundance: few; d_gene: -; j_gene: TRBJ1-1
CDR3aa: CASSQGLEQDLGYEQYF; CDR3nt: TGTGCCAGCAGCCAAGGCCTGGAACAGGACCTAGGTTACGAGCAGTACTTC; v_gene: TRBV4-2; abundance: -; d_gene: -; j_gene: TRBJ2-7
CDR3aa: CASSSAGGPSEQYF; CDR3nt: TGTGCCAGTAGTTCGGCGGGAGGGCCCAGCGAGCAGTACTTC; v_gene: TRBV19; abundance: once; d_gene: TRBD2; j_gene: TRBJ2-7
CDR3aa: CASSQESMETQYF; CDR3nt: TGTGCCAGCAGCCAAGAATCTATGGAGACCCAGTACTTC; v_gene: TRBV3-1; abundance: -; d_gene: -; j_gene: TRBJ2-5
CDR3aa: CASSSGGAVETQYF; CDR3nt: TGTGCCAGCAGTTCTGGGGGCGCGGTGGAGACCCAGTACTTC; v_gene: TRBV25-1; abundance: -; d_gene: -; j_gene: TRBJ2-5
CDR3aa: CASSFGLSSIARNEQFF; CDR3nt: TGTGCCAGCAGCTTTGGTCTGTCTAGCATTGCCCGGAATGAGCAGTTCTTC; v_gene: TRBV5-5; abundance: once; d_gene: -; j_gene: TRBJ2-1
CDR3aa: CASSYSVGSRDEQYF; CDR3nt: TGTGCCAGCAGTTACTCGGTCGGGAGTAGAGATGAGCAGTACTTC; v_gene: TRBV6-5; abundance: -; d_gene: -; j_gene: TRBJ2-5
CDR3aa: CSVHRGTEAFF; CDR3nt: TGCAGCGTGCACAGGGGTACTGAAGCTTTCTTT; v_gene: TRBV29-1; abundance: few; d_gene: TRBD1; j_gene: TRBJ1-1
CDR3aa: CASSLGRGRSLRDTQYF; CDR3nt: TGTGCCAGCAGCTTAGGTCGCGGCAGGAGTCTTCGGGATACGCAGTATTTT; v_gene: TRBV7-2; abundance: -; d_gene: -; j_gene: TRBJ2-3
CDR3aa: CATSDLHGRAASNQPQHF; CDR3nt: TGTGCCACCAGTGATTTGCATGGCAGGGCGGCAAGCAATCAGCCCCAGCATTTT; v_gene: TRBV24-1; abundance: -; d_gene: -; j_gene: TRBJ1-5
CDR3aa: CASSSLGLAGANEQFF; CDR3nt: TGTGCCAGCAGCTCACTCGGACTAGCGGGAGCTAATGAGCAGTTCTTC; v_gene: TRBV9; abundance: -; d_gene: TRBD2; j_gene: TRBJ2-1
CDR3aa: CSARGTSGGSNTQYF; CDR3nt: TGCAGTGCTAGAGGGACTAGCGGGGGGTCTAATACGCAGTATTTT; v_gene: TRBV20-1; abundance: few; d_gene: TRBD2; j_gene: TRBJ2-3
CDR3aa: CASSLHNANYGYTF; CDR3nt: TGTGCCAGCAGTTTACACAACGCTAACTATGGCTACACCTTC; v_gene: TRBV28; abundance: once; d_gene: -; j_gene: TRBJ1-2
CDR3aa: CSVEDQEDGYTF; CDR3nt: TGCAGCGTTGAAGATCAGGAGGATGGCTACACCTTC; v_gene: TRBV29-1; abundance: -; d_gene: -; j_gene: TRBJ1-2
CDR3aa: CASSLLFYEQYF; CDR3nt: TGCGCCAGCAGTCTACTTTTCTACGAGCAGTACTTC; v_gene: TRBV6-6; abundance: -; d_gene: -; j_gene: TRBJ2-7
CDR3aa: CASSAPIGLQSNYGYTF; CDR3nt: TGTGCCAGCTCTGCCCCCATCGGCCTACAGTCTAACTATGGCTACACCTTC; v_gene: TRBV12-3/TRBV12-4; abundance: -; d_gene: -; j_gene: TRBJ1-2
CDR3aa: CASSPLQSSGANVLTF; CDR3nt: TGTGCCAGCAGTCCCCTCCAGAGCTCTGGGGCCAACGTCCTGACTTTC; v_gene: TRBV12-3/TRBV12-4; abundance: -; d_gene: -; j_gene: TRBJ2-6
CDR3aa: CSVEAEGDTEAFF; CDR3nt: TGCAGCGTTGAAGCCGAGGGGGACACTGAAGCTTTCTTT; v_gene: TRBV29-1; abundance: -; d_gene: -; j_gene: TRBJ1-1
CDR3aa: CASRASFGGDEQFF; CDR3nt: TGTGCCAGCAGAGCTAGCTTCGGTGGGGATGAGCAGTTCTTC; v_gene: TRBV6-5; abundance: many; d_gene: -; j_gene: TRBJ2-1
CDR3aa: CALGVRGGSSYNEQFF; CDR3nt: TGTGCCCTCGGGGTCCGCGGGGGGAGCTCCTACAATGAGCAGTTCTTC; v_gene: TRBV2; abundance: once; d_gene: TRBD2; j_gene: TRBJ2-1
CDR3aa: CASSLATLARSEQFF; CDR3nt: TGTGCCAGCAGCTTAGCCACTCTCGCTAGGAGTGAGCAGTTCTTC; v_gene: TRBV7-2; abundance: -; d_gene: -; j_gene: TRBJ2-1
CDR3aa: CASRIGRLETQFF; CDR3nt: TGTGCCAGCAGAATCGGACGGCTAGAGACCCAGTTCTTC; v_gene: TRBV6-6; abundance: -; d_gene: -; j_gene: TRBJ2-1
CDR3aa: CASSPPRQGAEQYF; CDR3nt: TGTGCCAGCAGCCCTCCCCGACAGGGAGCCGAGCAGTACTTC; v_gene: TRBV6-2/TRBV6-3; abundance: -; d_gene: TRBD1; j_gene: TRBJ2-7